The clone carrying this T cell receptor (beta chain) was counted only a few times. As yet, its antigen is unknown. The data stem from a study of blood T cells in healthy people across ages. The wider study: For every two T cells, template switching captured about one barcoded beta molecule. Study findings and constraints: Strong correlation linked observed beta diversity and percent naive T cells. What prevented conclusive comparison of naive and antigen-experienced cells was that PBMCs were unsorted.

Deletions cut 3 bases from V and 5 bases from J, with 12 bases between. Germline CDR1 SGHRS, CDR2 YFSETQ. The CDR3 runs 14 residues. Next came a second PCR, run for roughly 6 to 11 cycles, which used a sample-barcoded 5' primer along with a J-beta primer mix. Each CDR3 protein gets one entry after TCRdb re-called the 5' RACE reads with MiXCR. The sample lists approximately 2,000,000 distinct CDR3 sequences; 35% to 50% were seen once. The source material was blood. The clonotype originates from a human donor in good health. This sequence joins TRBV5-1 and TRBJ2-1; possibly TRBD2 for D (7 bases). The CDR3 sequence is CASSWGGHDNEQFF. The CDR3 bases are TGCGCCAGCAGCTGGGGGGGACACGACAATGAGCAGTTCTTC.